The 22 T cell receptor beta chains below all came from one sample that was sequenced in a study of cytotoxic CD8 clonotypes in ibrutinib-treated CLL. Clones were read by immunoSEQ multiplex PCR, and TCRdb kept only the in-frame ones, dropping some. The repertoire holds around 140,000 clones, 70% to 90% seen once, with approximately 2% in the top ten. The sample in question was PBMCs, obtained after 24 months of ibrutinib treatment. These receptors came from a human donor with chronic lymphocytic leukemia.

The V gene is TRBV7-8, the J gene TRBJ2-3, with D possibly matching TRBD1 (6 bases). Germline V CDR1 and CDR2: SGHVS, FQNEAQ. This CDR3 is built from 14 residues. V was trimmed by 5 bases and J by 1 base, leaving 10 bases between them. The CDR3 is CASSIHRGTDTQYF. CDR3 nucleotides: TGTGCCAGCAGCATCCACAGGGGCACAGATACGCAGTATTTT.

The V call is TRBV7-2, the J call TRBJ1-1; D gene ambiguous. The germline V gene has CDR1 SGHTA and CDR2 FQGNSA. Trimming cost V 5 bases and J 2 bases, with 12 bases left between them. The CDR3 has 14 amino acids. CDR3 DNA sequence: TGTGCCAGCAGCCGAGACCGGGGAAACACTGAAGCTTTCTTT. It translates to CASSRDRGNTEAFF.

This clone was seen once. The chain couples TRBV18 to TRBJ1-2; D ambiguous. V lost 3 bases to trimming and J lost 0 bases, with 11 bases between them. The CDR3 contains 15 residues. From germline, CDR1 is KGHSH and CDR2 LQKENI. The CDR3 DNA reads as TGTGCCAGCTCACCTCAGGACGTTTCTAACTATGGCTACACCTTC. Translation: CASSPQDVSNYGYTF.

The rearrangement joins TRBV28 to TRBJ1-5; D is perhaps TRBD1 (6 bases). Trimming removed 10 bases at V and 7 bases at J, with 14 bases between. The CDR3 sequence is 12 residues long. The germline CDR1 and CDR2 sequences are MDHEN and SYDVKM. CDR3 sequence: CATYEGGQPQHF. For the CDR3, the DNA is TGTGCCACCTACGAAGGGGGGCAGCCCCAGCATTTT.

The CDR3 DNA reads as TGTGCCAGCAGCCAAGATCTGGGCGGGAGGGCCGGGAACATTCAGTACTTC. It yields the protein CASSQDLGGRAGNIQYF. The chain employs TRBV4-2 and TRBJ2-4; 9 positions agree with TRBD2. V lost 0 bases to trimming and J lost 7 bases; unmatched junction nucleotides: 10. The CDR3 is made up of 17 amino acids. In germline, CDR1 is LGHNA, CDR2 YNFKEQ.

V gene TRBV19 combines with J gene TRBJ1-2, with D possibly TRBD1 on 6 matching bases. The germline gives CDR1 LNHDA, CDR2 SQIVND (reference sequence). This CDR3 contains 13 residues. Trimming removed 0 bases at V and 13 bases at J, with 15 bases between. In nucleotides, the CDR3 is TGTGCCAGTAGTATAGATCCCGACGACAGGCGCACCTTC. This gives the protein CASSIDPDDRRTF.

Here the CDR3 reads CAIKGDSTNYGYTF. CDR3 in DNA: TGTGCCATCAAAGGAGACAGCACTAACTATGGCTACACCTTC. V and J are TRBV10-3 and TRBJ1-2; tentative D call: TRBD1 (5 bases). Trimming removed 7 bases at V and 0 bases at J, with 12 bases between. The CDR3 loop spans 14 amino acids. CDR1 is ENHRY and CDR2 is SYGVKD in the germline V gene.

The table lists this clone with a count of one. The chain joins TRBV6-5 to TRBJ1-2; 7 nucleotides match TRBD1. This CDR3 is 12 amino acids long. Germline lookup yields CDR1 MNHEY and CDR2 SVGAGI. J gave up 6 bases and V 6 bases, and 4 bases lay outside the gene matches. CDR3 in amino acids: CASSQGGHGYTF. The CDR3 nucleotides are TGTGCCAGCAGCCAAGGGGGCCATGGCTACACCTTC.

The chain couples TRBV9 to TRBJ2-3; 8 bases are a match to TRBD2. Per germline, CDR1 SGDLS and CDR2 YYNGEE. The length of the CDR3 is 17 residues. Trimming at V came to 4 bases and at J to 4 bases, leaving 14 bases not matched to a gene. Here the CDR3 reads CASSPAGTRSAADTQYF. DNA of the CDR3: TGTGCCAGCAGCCCAGCCGGGACTAGAAGTGCCGCAGATACGCAGTATTTT.

This clone is a singleton in its sample. The genes are TRBV27 and TRBJ2-3, with 11 bases that match TRBD2. Germline loops: CDR1 MNHEY, CDR2 SMNVEV (reference sequence). The length of the CDR3 is 16 residues. V shed 4 bases and J 4 bases; nucleotides not matched to a gene: 7. The CDR3 protein is CASSSLAGGAPDTQYF. CDR3 sequence (DNA): TGTGCCAGCAGTTCCTTAGCGGGAGGGGCTCCAGATACGCAGTATTTT.

V is TRBV6-5 and J is TRBJ2-7, with D uncertain. Germline V gives CDR1 MNHEY, CDR2 SVGAGI. The germline V and J ends were trimmed by 2 bases and 3 bases, with 8 bases remaining between them. This CDR3 has 13 residues. The CDR3 loop is CASSYAASYEQYF. The CDR3 region has the DNA TGTGCCAGCAGTTACGCGGCTAGCTACGAGCAGTACTTC.

The chain links TRBV2 to TRBJ2-5; possible D gene TRBD2, 7 bases. With 6 bases removed from V and 5 bases from J, the gap between germline ends came to 13 bases. CDR1 is SNHLY and CDR2 is FYNNEI in the germline V gene. The CDR3 contains 13 residues. The CDR3 loop is CASRRGGGETQYF. The CDR3 nucleotides read TGTGCCAGCAGACGAGGGGGAGGGGAGACCCAGTACTTC. The whole variable domain, filled in from reference TRBV2 and TRBJ2-5, reads EPEVTQTPSHQVTQMGQEVILRCVPISNHLYFYWYRQILGQKVEFLVSFYNNEISEKSEIFDDQFSVERPDGSNFTLKIRSTKLEDSAMYFCASRRGGGETQYFGPGTRLLVL.

V and J are TRBV5-1 and TRBJ2-5; D uncertain. Deletions cut 0 bases from V and 2 bases from J, with 11 bases between. Per the germline V gene, CDR1 is SGHRS and CDR2 is YFSETQ. The CDR3 totals 15 residues. CDR3 loop: CASSLVPQSQETQYF. As DNA, the CDR3 is TGCGCCAGCAGCTTGGTGCCCCAAAGTCAAGAGACCCAGTACTTC. Combining the CDR3 with reference TRBV5-1 and TRBJ2-5 gives the whole variable domain KAGVTQTPRYLIKTRGQQVTLSCSPISGHRSVSWYQQTPGQGLQFLFEYFSETQRNKGNFPGRFSGRQFSNSRSEMNVSTLELGDSALYLCASSLVPQSQETQYFGPGTRLLVL.

This clone was picked up a small number of times. The rearrangement joins TRBV5-8 to TRBJ1-4; possible D gene TRBD1, 5 bases. V was pared by 0 bases and J by 6 bases, with 12 bases between. CDR3 length: 15 residues. Germline assignment: CDR1 SGHTS and CDR2 YDEGEE. CDR3 coding DNA: TGTGCCAGCAGCTTGGGATCTTTCAGGGATGAAAAACTGTTTTTT. It encodes CASSLGSFRDEKLFF.

The CDR3 reads CASSPGTTLIQFF. The CDR3 bases are TGTGCCAGCAGTCCCGGGACTACCCTAATACAGTTCTTC. This chain joins TRBV28 and TRBJ2-1, with TRBD2 identical over 7 bases. Germline loops: CDR1 MDHEN, CDR2 SYDVKM. Trimming at V came to 5 bases and at J to 13 bases, leaving 11 bases not matched to a gene. CDR3 length: 13 amino acids. Complete variable domain (other parts from reference TRBV28 and TRBJ2-1): DVKVTQSSRYLVKRTGEKVFLECVQDMDHENMFWYRQDPGLGLRLIYFSYDVKMKEKGDIPEGYSVSREKKERFSLILESASTNQTSMYLCASSPGTTLIQFFGPGTRLTVL.

CDR3 sequence (DNA): TGTGCCAGCACTTTTATCGCAGGGGGCGCTCTTTATGGCTACACCTTC. As protein: CASTFIAGGALYGYTF. The chain joins TRBV27 to TRBJ1-2; 8 nucleotides match TRBD1. CDR3 size: 16 residues. Losses at the gene ends were 7 bases for V and 5 bases for J; bases not matched to a gene: 15. Germline CDR1 MNHEY, CDR2 SMNVEV (reference sequence).

The chain has TRBV28 and TRBJ2-1; the D is unclear. The CDR3 contains 13 residues. In germline, CDR1 is MDHEN, CDR2 SYDVKM. V dropped 4 bases and J dropped 5 bases, with 9 bases sitting between them. Here the CDR3 DNA reads TGTGCCAGCAGTTCGGCTGGTGACAATGAGCAGTTCTTC. It encodes CASSSAGDNEQFF. Full variable domain (outside the CDR3, taken from reference TRBV28 and TRBJ2-1): DVKVTQSSRYLVKRTGEKVFLECVQDMDHENMFWYRQDPGLGLRLIYFSYDVKMKEKGDIPEGYSVSREKKERFSLILESASTNQTSMYLCASSSAGDNEQFFGPGTRLTVL.

This clone turned up a few times. V is TRBV30 and J is TRBJ1-2, with D uncertain. V lost 0 bases and J lost 5, with 10 bases in between. CDR3 length: 13 amino acids. CDR1 and CDR2 (germline): GTSNPN, SVGIG (reference sequence). The CDR3 loop reads CAWSVIKTYGYTF. CDR3 DNA sequence: TGTGCCTGGAGTGTAATCAAGACATATGGCTACACCTTC.

The rearrangement uses TRBV11-2 and TRBJ2-1; D is possibly TRBD2 (5 bases). Germline CDR1 and CDR2: SGHAT and FQNNGV. This CDR3 is built from 14 residues. Trimming stripped 5 bases from V and 10 bases from J, with 18 bases between. CDR3 amino acids: CASSIARTAGEQFF. The CDR3 DNA is TGTGCCAGCAGCATAGCCAGGACTGCCGGGGAGCAGTTCTTC.

The gene calls are TRBV10-3 and TRBJ2-5; D unclear. From germline, CDR1 is ENHRY and CDR2 SYGVKD. This CDR3 is 11 amino acids long. With 8 bases removed from V and 5 bases from J, the gap between germline ends came to 9 bases. CDR3 sequence: CAILADETQYF. The CDR3 DNA reads TGTGCCATCTTGGCGGATGAGACCCAGTACTTC.

The rearrangement uses TRBV27 and TRBJ1-2; D may be TRBD1 (5 bases). Germline assignment: CDR1 MNHEY and CDR2 SMNVEV (reference sequence). Trimming removed 1 base at V and 4 bases at J, with 10 bases between. The CDR3 totals 14 residues. CDR3 loop: CASSLYGGSYGYTF. For the CDR3, the DNA is TGTGCCAGCAGTTTATATGGGGGTAGCTATGGCTACACCTTC.

V usage is TRBV28 and J usage is TRBJ1-1; D not resolved. Per the germline V gene, CDR1 is MDHEN and CDR2 is SYDVKM. This CDR3 comprises 16 residues. Trimming left V 5 bases short and J 0 bases short, with 16 bases between. This CDR3 reads CASSLPTGPMNTEAFF. DNA for the CDR3: TGTGCCAGCAGTCTCCCAACCGGGCCCATGAACACTGAAGCTTTCTTT.